This T cell receptor beta chain was recorded in a study of blood T cell repertoires in COVID-19. Everyone who took part was about 18 to 89 years old, and they came from 20 to 25 US areas. Cohort assignment relied on participant-reported clinical history. Two negative PCRs, clearance, or symptom resolution had been documented for recovered Cohort 3 donors. Source study methods: Reference gene primer amplification gave estimated nucleated cell counts. The table came from immunoSEQ multiplex PCR; TCRdb's copy has only in-frame clones and leaves some out. That table supplies the V and J calls and clone size; D and trimming were determined from the DNA. The sample comprises a few hundred thousand clones, 85% of which are singletons, and 18% rests with the top ten. Trimming stripped 3 bases from V and 4 bases from J, with 25 bases between. The CDR3 totals 19 residues. Per the germline V gene, CDR1 is KGHSH and CDR2 is LQKENI.

The sample consisted of PBMCs or T cells enriched from blood (not recorded which). This rearrangement joins TRBV18 to TRBJ2-1, with D possibly TRBD2 on 5 matching bases. The source of this sequence is a man aged 40-49 years who had recovered from COVID-19. The CDR3 reads CASSPALGSAASRYNEQFF. Written as DNA, the CDR3 is TGTGCCAGCTCACCCGCTCTCGGCAGTGCGGCTAGCCGGTACAATGAGCAGTTCTTC.